The 31 T cell receptor beta chains presented below share a single source sample, sequenced in a study of blood T cells in healthy people across ages. Through a sample-barcoded 5' primer and a J-beta primer mix, a second PCR was run for about 6 to 11 cycles. One entry per CDR3 protein, called by TCRdb with MiXCR from the 5' RACE reads. Of more than 900,000 distinct CDR3 sequences in the sample, 20% to 25% were seen once. The sample was also reused in another study, on T cells of mothers and their children.

Source material: blood. The receptors stem from a girl aged 2 to 10 in good health.

This chain joins TRBV3-1 and TRBJ2-2; 7 positions match TRBD2. V lost 3 bases to trimming and J lost 1 base; unmatched junction nucleotides: 11. The CDR3 covers 18 residues. Per germline, CDR1 LGHDT and CDR2 YNNKEL (reference sequence). The CDR3 coding sequence is TGTGCCAGCAGCCATGATGGTAGAGCGGGAAGGAACACCGGGGAGCTGTTTTTT. Its translation is CASSHDGRAGRNTGELFF.

This clonotype was counted a few times. This rearrangement joins TRBV12-3 or TRBV12-4 to TRBJ2-5, with D possibly TRBD2 on 5 matching bases. Trimming removed 2 bases from V and 4 bases from J, with 14 bases in between. The CDR3 extends over 15 amino acids. The CDR3 protein is CASSLNGLPGETQYF. The DNA of the CDR3 is TGTGCCAGCAGTTTAAATGGACTTCCAGGAGAGACCCAGTACTTC.

On this clonotype itself: A much more abundant neighbour one base away suggests this may be a read error. This chain uses TRBV20-1 with TRBJ2-2, with 8 bases identical to TRBD1. The CDR3 totals 16 residues. V shed 0 bases, J shed 2 bases, and the junction held 5 bases outside the gene matches. Germline CDR1 is DFQATT and CDR2 is SNEGSKA (reference sequence). The DNA of the CDR3 is TGCAGTGCTAGAGATACCGGGACAGGAAACACCGGGGAGCTGTTTTTT. It yields the protein CSARDTGTGNTGELFF.

This clonotype showed up just a few times. This chain uses TRBV7-9 with TRBJ1-4, with TRBD1 matching over 7 bases. Looked up from germline, CDR1 is SEHNR and CDR2 is FQNEAQ (reference sequence). V lost 8 bases, J lost 5 bases, and 11 bases stayed unmatched. The CDR3 extends over 15 amino acids. The CDR3 spells CASGGATGTNEKLFF. CDR3 sequence (DNA): TGTGCCAGCGGAGGAGCGACAGGGACGAATGAAAAACTGTTTTTT.

The chain couples TRBV7-8 to TRBJ1-1; D gene ambiguous. The CDR3 sequence is 14 residues long. The germline gives CDR1 SGHVS, CDR2 FQNEAQ. The V and J ends lost 5 bases and 3 bases respectively, with 13 bases between them. CDR3: CASSPTNFDTEAFF. In nucleotides, the CDR3 is TGTGCCAGCAGCCCCACAAACTTCGACACTGAAGCTTTCTTT.

At least ten counts were recorded for this clonotype. In DNA, the CDR3 is TGCAGTGCTAGACCCCTGGAGGGGGATAACGACCACAATGAGCAGTTCTTC. This codes for CSARPLEGDNDHNEQFF. This rearrangement joins TRBV20-1 to TRBJ2-1, with D perhaps matching TRBD1 or TRBD2 (6 bases each). The CDR3 covers 17 residues. V gave up 2 bases and J gave up 5 bases, with 22 bases separating them. Germline V lookup: CDR1 DFQATT, CDR2 SNEGSKA (reference sequence).

The chain couples TRBV28 to TRBJ2-1, with 8 bases aligning to TRBD2. V lost 4 bases and J lost 4; bases outside the gene matches: 9. The CDR3 has 16 residues. CDR1 MDHEN and CDR2 SYDVKM come from the germline V gene. CDR3 amino acids: CASSYNAGGGYNEQFF. CDR3 coding DNA: TGTGCCAGCAGTTATAATGCGGGAGGTGGGTACAATGAGCAGTTCTTC.

This clonotype was observed a handful of times. At one of its ends the junction is not consistent with the germline gene, which may arise from a read error. The rearrangement links TRBV2 to TRBJ2-5; a weak D match, TRBD1 (6 bases). CDR3 size: 11 residues. From germline, CDR1 is SNHLY and CDR2 FYNNEI. CDR3 nucleotide sequence: TGTGCCGGCAGGGGTGGTGAGACCCAGTACTTC. As protein: CAGRGGETQYF. Looking up the rest from reference TRBV2 and TRBJ2-5 gives the full variable domain: EPEVTQTPSHQVTQMGQEVILRCVPISNHLYFYWYRQILGQKVEFLVSFYNNEISEKSEIFDDQFSVERPDGSNFTLKIRSTKLEDSAMYFCAGRGGETQYFGPGTRLLVL.

The V gene is TRBV15, the J gene TRBJ2-1; D uncertain. Trimming stripped 7 bases from V and 0 bases from J, with 4 bases between. Per the germline V gene, CDR1 is LNHNV and CDR2 is YYDKDF (reference sequence). The length of the CDR3 is 12 residues. CDR3 sequence: CATKSSYNEQFF. Written as DNA, the CDR3 is TGTGCCACCAAGAGCTCCTACAATGAGCAGTTCTTC.

This clonotype was observed a handful of times. V usage is TRBV7-2 and J usage is TRBJ2-1; 10 positions agree with TRBD2. Germline V gene lookup returns CDR1 SGHTA and CDR2 FQGNSA. There are 17 residues in the CDR3. The V gene end was trimmed by 3 bases and the J gene end by 0 bases; junction bases not matched to a gene: 5. This CDR3 reads CASSFPSSGSSYNEQFF. CDR3 nucleotide sequence: TGTGCCAGCAGCTTTCCATCTAGCGGGAGCTCCTACAATGAGCAGTTCTTC.

The CDR3 loop is CSVVRAGKWYEQYF. In nucleotides, the CDR3 is TGCAGCGTTGTAAGGGCAGGGAAGTGGTACGAGCAGTACTTC. The rearrangement links TRBV29-1 to TRBJ2-7; perhaps TRBD1 as D (5 bases). This CDR3 has 14 amino acids. Germline-derived CDR1 and CDR2 are SQVTM and ANQGSEA. Trimming took off 4 bases at V and 4 bases at J, with 17 bases between the two ends.

This clonotype was seen more than once but under ten times. The chain links TRBV5-1 to TRBJ2-6, with D perhaps TRBD1 or TRBD2 (5 bases each). The CDR3 has 16 residues. Germline V CDR1 and CDR2: SGHRS, YFSETQ. With 0 bases removed from V and 4 bases from J, the gap between germline ends came to 11 bases. The CDR3 region has the DNA TGCGCCAGCAGCTTGGCATACGGGACCGGGGCCAACGTCCTGACTTTC. It codes for CASSLAYGTGANVLTF.

V usage is TRBV7-9 and J usage is TRBJ2-7; D unresolved. The J call may be faulty, since TRBJ2-1 better matches the DNA end. This CDR3 is built from 13 residues. CDR1 and CDR2 from the germline V gene are SEHNR and FQNEAQ (reference sequence). CDR3 loop: CASSSSRGDEQFF. The CDR3 nucleotides are TGTGCCAGCAGCTCCTCCAGAGGCGATGAGCAGTTCTTC.

This clonotype turned up a few times. The chain uses TRBV9 and TRBJ2-1; D unresolved. CDR3 length: 11 amino acids. Per germline, CDR1 SGDLS and CDR2 YYNGEE. Trimming stripped 2 bases from V and 12 bases from J, with 9 bases between. CDR3 bases: TGTGCCAGCAGCGTTAATGATGGGCAGTTCTTC. It is translated as CASSVNDGQFF.

The chain carries TRBV15 and TRBJ2-3; a possible D gene is TRBD1 (5 bases). The CDR3 loop spans 15 amino acids. V lost 3 bases, J lost 6 bases, and 16 bases lay in between. Germline assignment: CDR1 LNHNV and CDR2 YYDKDF (reference sequence). The DNA of the CDR3 is TGTGCCACCAGCAGCCTACTCCAGACAGATGATACGCAGTATTTT. It codes for CATSSLLQTDDTQYF.

The CDR3 bases are TGTGCCAGCAGCTTAACTCCGGTACCCGGGGAGCTGTTTTTT. It codes for CASSLTPVPGELFF. This rearrangement joins TRBV7-3 to TRBJ2-2; D unclear. This CDR3 has 14 residues. Germline CDR1 reads SGHTA; CDR2 reads FQGTGA. The V gene lost 0 bases and the J gene lost 6 bases, with 8 bases spanning the gap. The whole variable domain, filled in from reference TRBV7-3 and TRBJ2-2, reads GAGVSQTPSNKVTEKGKYVELRCDPISGHTALYWYRQSLGQGPEFLIYFQGTGAADDSGLPNDRFFAVRPEGSVSTLKIQRTERGDSAVYLCASSLTPVPGELFFGEGSRLTVL.

This clonotype was picked up a small number of times. V usage is TRBV7-9 and J usage is TRBJ1-2, with a tentative D call TRBD1 (5 bases). CDR3 length: 13 residues. The germline V gene encodes CDR1 SEHNR and CDR2 FQNEAQ (reference sequence). Trimming stripped 3 bases from V and 7 bases from J, with 12 bases between. Here the CDR3 DNA reads TGTGCCAGCAGCTTGCAGGGCGGCCTTGGCTACACCTTC. Its translation is CASSLQGGLGYTF.

This clonotype was recorded a few times. The rearrangement links TRBV7-9 to TRBJ1-2; D remains ambiguous. Germline V gene data show CDR1 as SEHNR and CDR2 as FQNEAQ (reference sequence). This CDR3 region has 13 residues. Between the trimmed V and J ends, which lost 4 bases and 3 bases, there was a span of 9 bases. CDR3 in DNA: TGTGCCAGCAGCTCCGGGGAGTACTATGGCTACACCTTC. Amino acid sequence: CASSSGEYYGYTF.

In its sample, this clonotype was seen a few times. V is TRBV9 and J is TRBJ2-2, with D maybe TRBD1 (7 bases). The germline V and J ends were trimmed by 3 bases and 1 base, with 13 bases remaining between them. This CDR3 has 16 amino acids. Germline loops: CDR1 SGDLS, CDR2 YYNGEE. The CDR3 reads CASSGRDSRNTGELFF. CDR3 DNA: TGTGCCAGCAGCGGGAGGGACAGTCGGAACACCGGGGAGCTGTTTTTT.

The CDR3 nucleotides are TGTGCCAGCAGTTCCCACCCCGAGCAGTACTTC. It yields the protein CASSSHPEQYF. The genes are TRBV28 and TRBJ2-7; D unresolved. The length of the CDR3 is 11 residues. Trimming stripped 4 bases from V and 6 bases from J, with 7 bases between. Per the germline V gene, CDR1 is MDHEN and CDR2 is SYDVKM.

As concerns this clonotype: Likely a read error: the CDR3 ends without its conserved phenylalanine or tryptophan. It is unclear where the CDR3 begins or ends on the DNA, so no DNA is shown, and the CDR3 is as TCRdb lists it. This chain uses TRBV9 with TRBJ2-4; TRBD1, the D gene given by the table, was not confirmed from the DNA. The CDR3 contains 14 residues when both ends are counted. The germline gives CDR1 SGDLS, CDR2 YYNGEE. CDR3 in amino acids: CASSVVFRTGVFFL.

The chain combines TRBV7-8 with TRBJ2-3; D tentatively reads TRBD1 or TRBD2 (5 bases each). Between the trimmed V and J ends, which lost 5 bases and 3 bases, there was a span of 15 bases. The CDR3 extends over 15 amino acids. Germline values: CDR1 SGHVS, CDR2 FQNEAQ. For the CDR3, the DNA is TGTGCCAGCAGCCCACCAACTGGGGGAACAGATACGCAGTATTTT. Protein sequence: CASSPPTGGTDTQYF.

This clonotype was seen a few times. The CDR3 reads CASSYSPGQLGYEQYF. CDR3 sequence (DNA): TGTGCCAGCAGTTATAGCCCGGGACAGTTGGGCTACGAGCAGTACTTC. The chain is built from TRBV27 and TRBJ2-5; 7 bases are shared with TRBD1. TRBJ2-7 matches the DNA end more closely, so the J call is doubtful. CDR1 is MNHEY, CDR2 SMNVEV, per germline (reference sequence). This CDR3 is built from 16 residues.

This clonotype occurred a few times. The chain carries TRBV29-1 and TRBJ2-1, with D tentatively TRBD1 (6 bases). The end of the DNA aligns better with TRBJ2-5, so the J call may be wrong. This CDR3 is built from 13 residues. Germline loops: CDR1 SQVTM, CDR2 ANQGSEA. The CDR3 region is CSVNTGLEETQYF. The CDR3 DNA reads as TGCAGCGTCAATACAGGGTTGGAAGAGACCCAGTACTTC.

This clonotype was detected only a few times. The chain employs TRBV29-1 and TRBJ2-5; 10 bases agree with TRBD1. After removal of 2 bases from V and 11 bases from J, the junction contained 5 bases not matched to a gene. This CDR3 is built from 12 residues. Germline loops: CDR1 SQVTM, CDR2 ANQGSEA. DNA of the CDR3: TGCAGCGTTGAAACCGGGACAGGGGAGCAGTACTTC. This gives the protein CSVETGTGEQYF.

The rearrangement uses TRBV5-1 and TRBJ2-2; 7 nucleotides line up with TRBD1. Trimming removed 3 bases from V and 4 bases from J; junction bases left unmatched: 3. Germline V lookup: CDR1 SGHRS, CDR2 YFSETQ. This CDR3 has 14 residues. CDR3 sequence: CASSSRQGTGELFF. The DNA for the CDR3 is TGCGCCAGCAGCTCGAGACAGGGCACCGGGGAGCTGTTTTTT.

This sequence joins TRBV27 and TRBJ2-1; 12 nucleotides agree with TRBD2. V shed 6 bases, J shed 4 bases, and the junction held 13 bases outside the gene matches. The CDR3 has 18 residues. Germline assignment: CDR1 MNHEY and CDR2 SMNVEV (reference sequence). The CDR3 reads CASSRFGLAGTLYNEQFF. The CDR3 region has the DNA TGTGCCAGCAGCCGATTCGGACTAGCGGGAACTTTATACAATGAGCAGTTCTTC.

V and J are TRBV5-6 and TRBJ2-7; possibly TRBD2 for D (5 bases). Germline lookup yields CDR1 SGHDT and CDR2 YYEEEE. V lost 4 bases and J lost 0, with 8 bases in between. This CDR3 is built from 13 residues. The DNA for the CDR3 is TGTGCCAGCAGCCGGACTCCCTCCTACGAGCAGTACTTC. Protein: CASSRTPSYEQYF.

This clonotype was observed a few times. This chain connects TRBV4-1 to TRBJ2-1; 8 bases match TRBD2. Losses at the gene ends were 3 bases for V and 9 bases for J; bases not matched to a gene: 10. CDR1 is MGHRA and CDR2 is YSYEKL in the germline V gene. The CDR3 runs 15 residues. The CDR3 sequence: CASSQISGSRSEQFF. The CDR3 DNA reads as TGCGCCAGCAGCCAGATCAGCGGGAGTCGGAGTGAGCAGTTCTTC.

The chain combines TRBV20-1 with TRBJ1-2, with D hard to call. The CDR3 length is 16 residues. CDR1 is DFQATT and CDR2 is SNEGSKA in the germline V gene (reference sequence). The V gene lost 0 bases and the J gene lost 4 bases, with 18 bases spanning the gap. The CDR3 nucleotides read TGCAGTGCTAGAGATCGGAGGGCGGCTAGATCCTATGGCTACACCTTC. Translation gives CSARDRRAARSYGYTF.

The chain uses TRBV7-9 and TRBJ1-4; perhaps TRBD1 as D (6 bases). The V gene lost 5 bases and the J gene lost 7 bases, with 20 bases spanning the gap. The CDR3 extends over 16 amino acids. CDR1 and CDR2 from the germline V gene are SEHNR and FQNEAQ (reference sequence). CDR3 in amino acids: CASSPGVVTGGEKLFF. DNA of the CDR3: TGTGCCAGCAGCCCAGGGGTTGTAACAGGTGGTGAAAAACTGTTTTTT.